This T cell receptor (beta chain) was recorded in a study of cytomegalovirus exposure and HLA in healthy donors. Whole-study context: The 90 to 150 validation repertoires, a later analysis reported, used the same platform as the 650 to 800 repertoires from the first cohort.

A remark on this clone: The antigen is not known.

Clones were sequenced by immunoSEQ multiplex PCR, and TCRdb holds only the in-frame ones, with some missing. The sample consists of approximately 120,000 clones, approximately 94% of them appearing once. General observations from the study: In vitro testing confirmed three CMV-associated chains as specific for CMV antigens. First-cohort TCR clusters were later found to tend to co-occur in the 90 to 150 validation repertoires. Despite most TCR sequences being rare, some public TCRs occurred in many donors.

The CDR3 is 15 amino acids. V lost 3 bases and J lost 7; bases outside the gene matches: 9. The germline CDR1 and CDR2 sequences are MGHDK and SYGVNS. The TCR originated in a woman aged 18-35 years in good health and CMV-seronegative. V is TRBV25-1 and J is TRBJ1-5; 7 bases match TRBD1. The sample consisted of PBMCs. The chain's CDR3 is CASSDRDRDGQPQHF. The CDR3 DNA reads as TGTGCCAGCAGTGACCGCGACAGGGACGGCCAGCCCCAGCATTTT.